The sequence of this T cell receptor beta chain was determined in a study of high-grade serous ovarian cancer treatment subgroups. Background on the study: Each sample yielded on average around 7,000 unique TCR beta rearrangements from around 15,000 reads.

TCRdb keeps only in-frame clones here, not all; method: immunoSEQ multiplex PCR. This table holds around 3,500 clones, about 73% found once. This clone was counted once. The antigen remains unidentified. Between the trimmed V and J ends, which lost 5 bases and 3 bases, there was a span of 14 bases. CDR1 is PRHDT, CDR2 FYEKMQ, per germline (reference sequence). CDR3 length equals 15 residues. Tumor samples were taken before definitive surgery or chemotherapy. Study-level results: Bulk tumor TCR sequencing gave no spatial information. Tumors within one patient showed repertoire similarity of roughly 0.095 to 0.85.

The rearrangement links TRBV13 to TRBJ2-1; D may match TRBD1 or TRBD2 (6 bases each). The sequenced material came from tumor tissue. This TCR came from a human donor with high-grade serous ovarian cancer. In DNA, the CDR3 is TGTGCCAGCAGCCCCGAGGGGGGTTTCTACAATGAGCAGTTCTTC. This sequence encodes CASSPEGGFYNEQFF.